This T cell receptor beta chain was recorded in a study of blood T cells in healthy people across ages. Primed by a sample-barcoded 5' primer and a J-beta primer mix, a second PCR proceeded for about 7 to 11 cycles. A minimum of 3 million CDR3-containing paired-end reads was obtained for each sample. TCRdb called the 5' RACE reads again in MiXCR, with one record for every CDR3 protein. Of about 640,000 distinct CDR3 sequences listed, about 54% are singletons. V was clipped by 6 bases and J by 4 bases; unmatched bases: 8. This CDR3 has 13 amino acids. Germline assignment: CDR1 SQVTM and CDR2 ANQGSEA. This clonotype was found a few times. Its antigen remains unidentified. The study's findings and limits: Expanded clonotype changes were possibly confounded by unknown donor CMV status.

The origin of this receptor is a man aged 55 to 70 in good health. Specimen: blood. The chain links TRBV29-1 to TRBJ2-5, with TRBD2 identical over 7 bases. The CDR3 protein is CSVGGSRGETQYF. As DNA, the CDR3 is TGCAGCGTGGGCGGGAGTCGCGGAGAGACCCAGTACTTC.